Below, 24 T cell receptor beta chains from the same sample are listed, as sequenced in a study of blood T cell repertoires in COVID-19. TCRdb's copy holds only in-frame clones and misses some; the assay was immunoSEQ multiplex PCR. The sample yields about 220,000 clones, about four fifths seen once. The source material was PBMCs or T cells enriched from blood (not recorded which). These TCRs come from a woman aged 55-75 years who had recovered from COVID-19.

The rearrangement joins TRBV12-3 or TRBV12-4 to TRBJ1-2; 7 bases match TRBD1. This CDR3 spans 13 amino acids. V lost 5 bases and J lost 2; bases outside the gene matches: 2. The DNA of the CDR3 is TGTGCCAGCAGTCCACAGGGGAACTATGGCTACACCTTC. This gives the protein CASSPQGNYGYTF.

V and J are TRBV7-9 and TRBJ1-3; no clear D gene. CDR1 and CDR2 (germline): SEHNR, FQNEAQ (reference sequence). V was pared by 0 bases and J by 3 bases, with 3 bases between. CDR3 size: 13 residues. The CDR3 sequence: CASSLANGNTIYF. As DNA, the CDR3 is TGTGCCAGCAGCTTAGCTAATGGAAACACCATATATTTT.

This chain connects TRBV7-9 to TRBJ2-2; TRBD2 matches 9 bases. With 1 base clipped from V and 8 bases from J, the junction kept 8 bases outside the gene matches. This CDR3 spans 16 amino acids. CDR1 is SEHNR and CDR2 is FQNEAQ in the germline V gene (reference sequence). Here the CDR3 DNA reads TGTGCCAGCAGCTTAGAGGGACTAGCTCGAAGTGGGGAGCTGTTTTTT. Amino acid sequence: CASSLEGLARSGELFF.

The CDR3 sequence is CASRTTGSHEQYF. The CDR3 nucleotides read TGTGCCAGCAGAACAACAGGGAGCCACGAGCAGTACTTC. V is TRBV25-1 and J is TRBJ2-7, with D possibly matching TRBD1 (6 bases). Germline CDR1 reads MGHDK; CDR2 reads SYGVNS. The CDR3 runs to 13 residues. V was cut by 6 bases and J by 5 bases, with 14 bases left in between.

The gene calls are TRBV9 and TRBJ1-6; no definite D call. V was trimmed by 3 bases and J by 10 bases, leaving 8 bases between them. CDR3 length equals 12 residues. The germline V gene has CDR1 SGDLS and CDR2 YYNGEE. The CDR3 loop reads CASSASGSPLHF. Written as DNA, the CDR3 is TGTGCCAGCAGCGCCTCTGGCTCACCCCTCCACTTT.

This clone was detected only a few times. The chain combines TRBV27 with TRBJ2-2, with D uncertain. The CDR3 is made up of 15 amino acids. CDR1 and CDR2 from the germline V gene are MNHEY and SMNVEV (reference sequence). V lost 4 bases to trimming and J lost 5 bases, with 14 bases between them. The CDR3 nucleotides read TGTGCCAGCAGTTATCGTCCCTCCGGGACCGGGGAGCTGTTTTTT. It is translated as CASSYRPSGTGELFF.

The chain is built from TRBV7-9 and TRBJ2-7; 10 bases are shared with TRBD2. V was clipped by 5 bases and J by 3 bases; unmatched bases: 7. The CDR3 sequence is 15 residues long. Germline V gene lookup returns CDR1 SEHNR and CDR2 FQNEAQ (reference sequence). The CDR3 region has the DNA TGTGCCAGCAGCGAACTAGCGGGACGGAACTACGAGCAGTACTTC. Translation gives CASSELAGRNYEQYF.

This clone was recorded once. This chain links TRBV19 with TRBJ2-3, with D possibly TRBD1 on 6 matching bases. The CDR3 runs 16 residues. The germline V and J ends were trimmed by 2 bases and 0 bases, with 12 bases remaining between them. CDR1 and CDR2 from the germline V gene are LNHDA and SQIVND (reference sequence). CDR3 sequence reads: CASSINRQASTDTQYF. The CDR3 region has the DNA TGTGCCAGTAGTATAAATCGACAGGCGAGCACAGATACGCAGTATTTT. Variable domain in full (rest from reference TRBV19 and TRBJ2-3): DGGITQSPKYLFRKEGQNVTLSCEQNLNHDAMYWYRQDPGQGLRLIYYSQIVNDFQKGDIAEGYSVSREKKESFPLTVTSAQKNPTAFYLCASSINRQASTDTQYFGPGTRLTVL.

The chain couples TRBV5-8 to TRBJ1-1; the match to TRBD1 covers 10 bases. The CDR3 loop spans 17 amino acids. CDR1 and CDR2 (germline): SGHTS, YDEGEE. J lost 13 bases, V lost 1 base, and 19 bases had no gene match. CDR3 in DNA: TGTGCCAGCAGCTTGACCATTCTCTCCGGGACAGGGGTGAAGCTTTTCTTT. Amino acids: CASSLTILSGTGVKLFF.

This clone was counted a few times. Different DNA sequences within this sample yield the same CDR3. The chain links TRBV30 to TRBJ1-2, with D perhaps TRBD1 (6 bases). Germline assignment: CDR1 GTSNPN and CDR2 SVGIG (reference sequence). This CDR3 is built from 12 residues. V was cut by 0 bases and J by 4 bases, with 6 bases left in between. CDR3 residues: CAWSVGGYGYTF. CDR3 bases: TGTGCCTGGAGTGTAGGGGGCTATGGCTACACCTTC. The whole variable domain, remainder taken from reference TRBV30 and TRBJ1-2, is SQTIHQWPATLVQPVGSPLSLECTVEGTSNPNLYWYRQAAGRGLQLLFYSVGIGQISSEVPQNLSASRPQDRQFILSSKKLLLSDSGFYLCAWSVGGYGYTFGSGTRLTVV.

The chain has TRBV20-1 and TRBJ2-7; 8 bases map to TRBD1. The CDR3 has 16 amino acids. V lost 3 bases, J lost 2 bases, and 12 bases stayed unmatched. Germline-derived CDR1 and CDR2 are DFQATT and SNEGSKA (reference sequence). The chain's CDR3 is CSASDSWTGTPYEQYF. The CDR3 DNA reads TGCAGTGCTAGTGATTCGTGGACAGGGACCCCCTACGAGCAGTACTTC.

The chain carries TRBV10-3 and TRBJ1-6; 8 bases line up with TRBD1. Germline values: CDR1 ENHRY, CDR2 SYGVKD. V trimming: 6 bases; J trimming: 5 bases; junction bases outside the gene matches: 3. The CDR3 is made up of 14 amino acids. CDR3 protein: CAISGTGDNSPLHF. CDR3 DNA: TGTGCCATCAGCGGGACAGGCGATAATTCACCCCTCCACTTT.

The chain joins TRBV5-5 to TRBJ2-7; 7 bases are a match to TRBD1. The ends lost 1 base at V and 3 bases at J; junction bases unmatched: 10. Germline V gene data show CDR1 as SGHKS and CDR2 as YYEKEE (reference sequence). The CDR3 is 16 amino acids. CDR3 coding DNA: TGTGCCAGCAGCTTGCCTTCCGCCGGGACAGACTACGAGCAGTACTTC. Its protein is CASSLPSAGTDYEQYF.

The chain carries TRBV6-2 or TRBV6-3 and TRBJ2-1; 9 bases align to TRBD1. This CDR3 has 16 residues. In germline, CDR1 is MNHEY, CDR2 SVGEGT. Unmatched junction bases numbered 9, after V lost 4 bases and J lost 5 bases. CDR3 region: CASSFGSGTGNNEQFF. The DNA of the CDR3 is TGTGCCAGCAGTTTCGGATCTGGGACAGGGAACAATGAGCAGTTCTTC.

This rearrangement joins TRBV4-2 to TRBJ1-2, with TRBD1 as a possible D gene (6 bases). Germline V CDR1 and CDR2: LGHNA, YNFKEQ. The CDR3 totals 16 residues. The V and J ends lost 0 bases and 6 bases respectively, with 17 bases between them. The CDR3 spells CASSQDPFPRGDGYTF. The CDR3 DNA reads TGTGCCAGCAGCCAAGATCCCTTCCCCAGGGGAGATGGCTACACCTTC.

This chain connects TRBV6-5 to TRBJ2-5, with D maybe TRBD1 (5 bases). The germline V gene has CDR1 MNHEY and CDR2 SVGAGI. The V end lost 6 bases, the J end lost 9 bases, and 20 bases lay between the germline ends. CDR3 length: 14 amino acids. Here the CDR3 reads CASSRRQGRMAQYF. As DNA, the CDR3 is TGTGCCAGCAGCCGCAGGCAGGGAAGAATGGCCCAGTACTTC.

The DNA for the CDR3 is TGCAGCGTGGAGCGTTGGGTAGGAGAGCAGTTCTTC. It yields the protein CSVERWVGEQFF. The J gene is TRBJ2-1, the V gene TRBV29-1; D is unresolved. Between the trimmed V and J ends, which lost 6 bases and 10 bases, there was a span of 16 bases. Per germline, CDR1 SQVTM and CDR2 ANQGSEA. This CDR3 is 12 amino acids long.

Only a few counts were recorded for this clone. The genes are TRBV13 and TRBJ2-1, with D hard to call. The CDR3 runs 14 residues. The V end was cut by 2 bases, the J end by 9 bases, with 14 bases between. Germline CDR1 and CDR2: PRHDT and FYEKMQ (reference sequence). This chain's CDR3 is CASSLILRGVEQFF. The CDR3 nucleotides are TGTGCCAGCAGCTTAATTTTGCGAGGCGTTGAGCAGTTCTTC. Complete variable domain (other parts from reference TRBV13 and TRBJ2-1): AAGVIQSPRHLIKEKRETATLKCYPIPRHDTVYWYQQGPGQDPQFLISFYEKMQSDKGSIPDRFSAQQFSDYHSELNMSSLELGDSALYFCASSLILRGVEQFFGPGTRLTVL.

This clone has only a few counts. J is TRBJ1-2 and V is TRBV13; 9 nucleotides match TRBD1. V dropped 5 bases and J dropped 4; count of bases not matched to a gene: 8. Per the germline V gene, CDR1 is PRHDT and CDR2 is FYEKMQ (reference sequence). The CDR3 consists of 15 residues. The CDR3, as DNA: TGTGCCAGCAGCCTCCGGACAGGGGCCTCCTATGGCTACACCTTC. It yields the protein CASSLRTGASYGYTF.

The chain joins TRBV5-8 to TRBJ2-1; 11 bases agree with TRBD2. Germline lookup yields CDR1 SGHTS and CDR2 YDEGEE. V shed 6 bases and J 9 bases; nucleotides not matched to a gene: 14. The CDR3 loop spans 16 amino acids. The CDR3 here is CASTPSGASGRTEQFF. The CDR3 coding sequence is TGTGCCAGCACCCCTTCCGGGGCTAGCGGGAGGACTGAGCAGTTCTTC.

This chain links TRBV19 with TRBJ1-1; TRBD1 matches 9 bases. In germline, CDR1 is LNHDA, CDR2 SQIVND (reference sequence). The CDR3 has 13 residues. Unmatched junction bases numbered 3, after V lost 6 bases and J lost 4 bases. The CDR3 loop is CASRQTGGTEAFF. For the CDR3, the DNA is TGTGCCAGTAGGCAGACAGGGGGCACTGAAGCTTTCTTT.

The chain recombines TRBV4-2 with TRBJ2-3; 7 bases are shared with TRBD1. CDR1 and CDR2 from the germline V gene are LGHNA and YNFKEQ. The CDR3 consists of 17 residues. Trimming at V came to 2 bases and at J to 0 bases, leaving 8 bases not matched to a gene. The CDR3 reads CASSQKLGTASTDTQYF. The CDR3 coding sequence is TGTGCCAGCAGCCAAAAGTTGGGGACAGCTAGCACAGATACGCAGTATTTT.

V usage is TRBV19 and J usage is TRBJ2-7; the D gene is possibly TRBD2 (5 bases). CDR3 length equals 13 residues. V was trimmed by 6 bases and J by 1 base, leaving 10 bases between them. Germline assignment: CDR1 LNHDA and CDR2 SQIVND (reference sequence). CDR3 coding DNA: TGTGCCAGTAGGGACTCTCGATCCTACGAGCAGTACTTC. Translating gives CASRDSRSYEQYF.

This chain connects TRBV28 to TRBJ2-5; the match to TRBD1 covers 8 bases. CDR1 and CDR2 (germline): MDHEN, SYDVKM. The CDR3 extends over 13 amino acids. V lost 5 bases and J lost 5; bases outside the gene matches: 4. CDR3 protein: CASSRQGWETQYF. The CDR3 bases are TGTGCCAGCAGTCGACAGGGGTGGGAGACCCAGTACTTC.